This T cell receptor (beta chain) was obtained from a study of shared clonotypes between healthy human individuals. This CDR3 is built from 13 residues. The V gene's germline CDR1 is SGHDN and CDR2 FVKESK. Trimming shortened V by 0 bases and J by 9 bases, and 11 bases separated the two germline ends. The method was immunoSEQ multiplex PCR; TCRdb's version includes in-frame clones alone and lacks a portion of them. The table has 950,000 to 1,100,000 clones, approximately 80% seen once; the top ten hold 0.5% to 0.65%. Sequencing was done on a sample of memory CD4+ T cells from PBMCs. The sample's subset: CD45RA-negative fraction. The clonotype originates from a young man in good health. Some clones in this sample may be carry-over from other donors' samples. The V and J genes are TRBV14 and TRBJ1-1; D is perhaps TRBD1 (6 bases). In DNA, the CDR3 is TGTGCCAGCAGCCAAGAAACAGGGAGCAAAGCTTTCTTT. As protein: CASSQETGSKAFF.